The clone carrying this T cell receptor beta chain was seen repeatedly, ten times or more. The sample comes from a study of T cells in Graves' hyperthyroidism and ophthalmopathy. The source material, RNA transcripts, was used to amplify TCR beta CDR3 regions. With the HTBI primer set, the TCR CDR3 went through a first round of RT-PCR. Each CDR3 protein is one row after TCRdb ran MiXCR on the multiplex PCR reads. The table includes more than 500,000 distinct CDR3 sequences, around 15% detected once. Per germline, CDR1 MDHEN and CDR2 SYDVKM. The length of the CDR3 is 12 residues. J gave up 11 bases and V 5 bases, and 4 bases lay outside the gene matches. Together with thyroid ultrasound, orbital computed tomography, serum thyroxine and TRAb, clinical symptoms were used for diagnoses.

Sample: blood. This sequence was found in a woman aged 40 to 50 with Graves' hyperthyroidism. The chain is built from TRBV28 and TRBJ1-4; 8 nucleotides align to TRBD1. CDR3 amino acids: CASSTRTGKLFF. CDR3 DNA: TGTGCCAGCAGTACGAGGACAGGGAAACTGTTTTTT.